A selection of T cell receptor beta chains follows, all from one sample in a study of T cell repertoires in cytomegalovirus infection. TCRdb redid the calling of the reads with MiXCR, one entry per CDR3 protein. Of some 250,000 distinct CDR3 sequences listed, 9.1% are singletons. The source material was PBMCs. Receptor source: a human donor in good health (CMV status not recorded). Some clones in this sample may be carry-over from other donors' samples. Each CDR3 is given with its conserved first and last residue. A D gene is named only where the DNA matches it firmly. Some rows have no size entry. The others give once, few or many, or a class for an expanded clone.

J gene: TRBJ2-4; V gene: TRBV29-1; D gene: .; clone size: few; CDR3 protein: CSVEEPNSKNIQYF; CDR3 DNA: TGCAGCGTTGAAGAGCCGAATAGCAAAAACATTCAGTACTTC
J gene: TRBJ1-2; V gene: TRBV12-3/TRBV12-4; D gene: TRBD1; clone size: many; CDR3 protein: CASSPGTGLGYTF; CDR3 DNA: TGTGCCAGCAGTCCCGGGACAGGGCTTGGCTACACCTTC
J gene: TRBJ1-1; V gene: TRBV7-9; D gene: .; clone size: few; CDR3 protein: CASSSSLGQRNTEAFF; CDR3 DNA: TGTGCCAGCAGCTCTAGCCTCGGACAGAGGAACACTGAAGCTTTCTTT
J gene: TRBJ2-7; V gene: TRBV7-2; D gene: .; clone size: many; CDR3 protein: CASSPDRTHEQYF; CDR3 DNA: TGTGCCAGCAGCCCTGACAGGACCCACGAGCAGTACTTC
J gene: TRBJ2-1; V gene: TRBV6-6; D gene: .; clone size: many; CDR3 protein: CASRVGGSYNEQFF; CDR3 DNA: TGTGCCAGCAGGGTCGGGGGCTCCTACAATGAGCAGTTCTTC
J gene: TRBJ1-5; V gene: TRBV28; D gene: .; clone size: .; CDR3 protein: CASSRPRNRENQPQHF; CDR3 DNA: TGTGCCAGCAGTCGCCCTAGGAACCGGGAGAATCAGCCCCAGCATTTT
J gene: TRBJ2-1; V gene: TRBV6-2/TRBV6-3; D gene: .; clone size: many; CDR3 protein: CASRNITGAPTDGEQFF; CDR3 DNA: TGTGCCAGCAGGAACATCACAGGAGCTCCTACTGACGGTGAGCAGTTCTTC
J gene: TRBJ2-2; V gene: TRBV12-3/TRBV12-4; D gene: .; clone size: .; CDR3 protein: CASDVVGSGELFF; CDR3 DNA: TGTGCCAGCGATGTAGTCGGCTCCGGGGAGCTGTTTTTT
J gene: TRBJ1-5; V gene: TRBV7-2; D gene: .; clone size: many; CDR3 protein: CASRDALGVQPQHF; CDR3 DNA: TGTGCCAGCAGGGACGCACTCGGGGTTCAGCCCCAGCATTTT
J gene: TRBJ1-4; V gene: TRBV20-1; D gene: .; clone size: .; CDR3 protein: CSATFTGGKEKLFF; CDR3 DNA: TGCAGTGCCACGTTCACAGGAGGAAAGGAAAAACTGTTTTTT
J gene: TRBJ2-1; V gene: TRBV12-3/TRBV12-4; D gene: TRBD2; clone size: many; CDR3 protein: CASRLADNEQFF; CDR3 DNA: TGTGCCAGCAGGCTAGCGGACAATGAGCAGTTCTTC
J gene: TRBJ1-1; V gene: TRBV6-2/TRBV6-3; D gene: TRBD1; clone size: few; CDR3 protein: CASSPLQGATEAFF; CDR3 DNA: TGTGCCAGCAGCCCATTGCAGGGGGCAACTGAAGCTTTCTTT
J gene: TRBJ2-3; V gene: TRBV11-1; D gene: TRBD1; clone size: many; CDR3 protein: CASSPIPFRTGTTDTQYF; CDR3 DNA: TGTGCCAGCAGCCCGATTCCTTTTAGGACAGGGACTACAGATACGCAGTATTTT
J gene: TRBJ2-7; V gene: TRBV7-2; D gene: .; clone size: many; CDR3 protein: CASSLARSYEQYF; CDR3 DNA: TGTGCCAGCAGCTTAGCCCGCTCCTACGAGCAGTACTTC
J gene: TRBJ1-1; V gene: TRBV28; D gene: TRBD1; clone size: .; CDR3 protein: CASSPQDRDDTEAFF; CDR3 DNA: TGTGCCAGCAGTCCACAGGACAGGGACGACACTGAAGCTTTCTTT
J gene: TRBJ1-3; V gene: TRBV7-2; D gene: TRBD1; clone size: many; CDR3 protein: CASSQGALSGNTIYF; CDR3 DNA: TGTGCCAGCAGCCAGGGGGCTCTCTCTGGAAACACCATATATTTT
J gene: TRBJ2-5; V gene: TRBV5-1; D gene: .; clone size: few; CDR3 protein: CASSKITGKQETQYF; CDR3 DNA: TGCGCCAGCAGCAAGATCACAGGGAAACAAGAGACCCAGTACTTC
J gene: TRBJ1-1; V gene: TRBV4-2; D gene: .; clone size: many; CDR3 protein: CASSQEAGAGAEAFF; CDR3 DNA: TGTGCCAGCAGCCAGGAGGCCGGGGCTGGCGCTGAAGCTTTCTTT
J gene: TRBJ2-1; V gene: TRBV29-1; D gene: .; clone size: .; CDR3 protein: CSVEEKYNEQFF; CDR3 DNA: TGCAGCGTTGAGGAGAAATACAATGAGCAGTTCTTC
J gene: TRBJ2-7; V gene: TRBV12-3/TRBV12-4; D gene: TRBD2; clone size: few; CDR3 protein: CASRLAGGHYEQYF; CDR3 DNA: TGTGCCAGCAGGCTAGCGGGGGGCCACTACGAGCAGTACTTC
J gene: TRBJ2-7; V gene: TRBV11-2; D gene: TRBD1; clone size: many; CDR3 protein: CASSIFPGQGYEQYF; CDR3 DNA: TGTGCCAGCAGCATCTTCCCGGGACAGGGTTACGAGCAGTACTTC
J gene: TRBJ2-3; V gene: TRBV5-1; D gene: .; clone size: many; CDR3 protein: CASSLDDRQSTDTQYF; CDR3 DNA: TGCGCCAGCAGCCTTGATGACAGGCAGAGCACAGATACGCAGTATTTT
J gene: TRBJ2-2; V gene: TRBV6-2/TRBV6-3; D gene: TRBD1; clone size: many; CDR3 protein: CASSNDRGIIPGELFF; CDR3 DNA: TGTGCCAGCAGCAACGACAGGGGAATAATTCCCGGGGAGCTGTTTTTT
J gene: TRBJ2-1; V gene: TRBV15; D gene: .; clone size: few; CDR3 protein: CATSRDHGGGPMNEQFF; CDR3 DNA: TGTGCCACCAGCAGAGATCATGGAGGGGGGCCTATGAATGAGCAGTTCTTC
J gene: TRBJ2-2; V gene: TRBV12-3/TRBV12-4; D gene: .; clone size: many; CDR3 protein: CASSPRDRPAGELFF; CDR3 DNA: TGTGCCAGCAGTCCTAGGGATCGCCCGGCCGGGGAGCTGTTTTTT
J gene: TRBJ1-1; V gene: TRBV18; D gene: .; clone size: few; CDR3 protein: CASSSTTETEAFF; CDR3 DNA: TGTGCCAGCTCATCTACTACTGAGACTGAAGCTTTCTTT
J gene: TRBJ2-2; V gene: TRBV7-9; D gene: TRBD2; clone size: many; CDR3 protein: CASSLGTTTNTGELFF; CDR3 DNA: TGTGCCAGCAGCCTCGGGACTACCACGAACACCGGGGAGCTGTTTTTT
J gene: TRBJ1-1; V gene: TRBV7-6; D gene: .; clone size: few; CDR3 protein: CASSLASSPSEAFF; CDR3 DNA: TGTGCCAGCAGCTTAGCTAGTTCCCCCTCTGAAGCTTTCTTT
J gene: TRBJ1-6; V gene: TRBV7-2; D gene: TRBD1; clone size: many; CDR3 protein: CASSLQGADYNSPLHF; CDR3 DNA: TGTGCCAGCAGCTTACAGGGGGCGGACTATAATTCACCCCTCCACTTT
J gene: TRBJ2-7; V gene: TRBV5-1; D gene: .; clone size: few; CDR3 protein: CASSFSGEQYF; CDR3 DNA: TGCGCCAGCAGCTTTAGCGGCGAGCAGTACTTC
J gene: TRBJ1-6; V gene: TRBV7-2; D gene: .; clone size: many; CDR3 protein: CASSLDQRSSYNSPLHF; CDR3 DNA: TGTGCCAGCAGCTTAGATCAGCGAAGCTCCTATAATTCACCCCTCCACTTT
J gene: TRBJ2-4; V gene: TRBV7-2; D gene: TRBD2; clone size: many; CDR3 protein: CASSLVGAGLAQSKNIQYF; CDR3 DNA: TGTGCCAGCAGCTTAGTGGGGGCCGGACTAGCGCAATCCAAAAACATTCAGTACTTC
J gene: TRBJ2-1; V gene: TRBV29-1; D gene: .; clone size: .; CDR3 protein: CSVEYRVDEQFF; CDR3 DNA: TGCAGCGTTGAATACAGGGTTGATGAGCAGTTCTTC
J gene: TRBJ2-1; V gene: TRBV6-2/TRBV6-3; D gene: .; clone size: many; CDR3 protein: CASSDVGVAGEQFF; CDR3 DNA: TGTGCCAGCAGCGATGTTGGGGTAGCAGGTGAGCAGTTCTTC
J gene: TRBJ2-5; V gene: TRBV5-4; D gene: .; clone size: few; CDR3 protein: CASSHSKLQETQYF; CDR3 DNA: TGTGCCAGCAGCCATAGCAAGCTCCAAGAGACCCAGTACTTC
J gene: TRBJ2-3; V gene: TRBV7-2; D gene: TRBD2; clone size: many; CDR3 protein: CASSQGLAAADTQYF; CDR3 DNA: TGTGCCAGCAGTCAAGGACTAGCCGCGGCAGATACGCAGTATTTT
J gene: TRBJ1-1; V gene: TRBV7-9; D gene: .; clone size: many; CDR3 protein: CASSYGAFF; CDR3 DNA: TGTGCCAGCAGCTACGGAGCTTTCTTT
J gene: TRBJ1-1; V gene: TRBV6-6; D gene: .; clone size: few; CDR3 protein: CASSYGGFDTEAFF; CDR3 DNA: TGTGCCAGCAGTTACGGGGGATTCGACACTGAAGCTTTCTTT
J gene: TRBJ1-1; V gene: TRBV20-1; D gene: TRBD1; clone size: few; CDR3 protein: CSAVTGSNTEAFF; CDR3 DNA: TGCAGTGCCGTGACAGGGTCGAACACTGAAGCTTTCTTT
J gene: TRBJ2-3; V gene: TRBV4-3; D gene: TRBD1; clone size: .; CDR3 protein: CASSQLHGQGASPQYF; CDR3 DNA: TGCGCCAGCAGCCAACTCCACGGACAGGGGGCGTCTCCGCAGTATTTT
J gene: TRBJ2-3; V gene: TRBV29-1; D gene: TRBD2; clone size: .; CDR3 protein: CSVDPGLQTDTQYF; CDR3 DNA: TGCAGCGTTGACCCGGGACTACAAACAGATACGCAGTATTTT
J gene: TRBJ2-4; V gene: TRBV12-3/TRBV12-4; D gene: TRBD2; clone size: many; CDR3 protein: CASSFIAGGSLAKNIQYF; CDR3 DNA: TGTGCCAGCAGTTTCATCGCGGGGGGATCGTTGGCCAAAAACATTCAGTACTTC
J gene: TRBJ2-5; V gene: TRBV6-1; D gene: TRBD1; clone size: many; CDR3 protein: CASRPDRGRETQYF; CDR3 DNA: TGTGCCAGCAGACCTGACAGGGGACGGGAGACCCAGTACTTC
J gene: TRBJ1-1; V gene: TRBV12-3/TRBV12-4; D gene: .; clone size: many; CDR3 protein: CASSLFDMIF; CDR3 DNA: TGTGCCAGCAGTTTGTTCGACATGATATTT